The 8 T cell receptor beta chains in this list originate from one sample, sequenced in a study of blood T cell repertoires in COVID-19. Using immunoSEQ multiplex PCR, the repertoire was profiled, and TCRdb retains in-frame clones only, with some absent. Of around 300,000 clones listed, 85% were seen once; the top ten hold approximately 12%. Source material: peripheral blood. Receptors were obtained from a human donor in a cohort sampled during active COVID-19.

This clone was found once. The chain is built from TRBV27 and TRBJ2-7, with D maybe TRBD1 (5 bases). CDR1 is MNHEY, CDR2 SMNVEV, per germline (reference sequence). The CDR3 runs 15 residues. Trimming stripped 6 bases from V and 0 bases from J, with 15 bases between. The CDR3 bases are TGTGCCAGCAGGGACATTACAGCCAACTCCTACGAGCAGTACTTC. Encoded protein: CASRDITANSYEQYF.

This chain uses TRBV18 with TRBJ1-6; maybe TRBD1 (6 bases). The germline CDR1 and CDR2 sequences are KGHSH and LQKENI. V gave up 3 bases and J gave up 10 bases, with 10 bases separating them. The CDR3 loop spans 13 amino acids. Here the CDR3 DNA reads TGTGCCAGCTCACCGGACAGAGGCTCACCCCTCCACTTT. It yields the protein CASSPDRGSPLHF. The entire variable domain, with the rest obtained from reference TRBV18 and TRBJ1-6, is as follows: NAGVMQNPRHLVRRRGQEARLRCSPMKGHSHVYWYRQLPEEGLKFMVYLQKENIIDESGMPKERFSAEFPKEGPSILRIQQVVRGDSAAYFCASSPDRGSPLHFGNGTRLTVT.

The sample holds one count of this clone. This chain joins TRBV18 and TRBJ2-1; a weak D match, TRBD2 (6 bases). The germline gives CDR1 KGHSH, CDR2 LQKENI. V dropped 1 base and J dropped 10 bases, with 11 bases sitting between them. The CDR3 runs to 13 residues. The CDR3 is CASSPLEGGEQFF. For the CDR3, the DNA is TGTGCCAGCTCACCACTAGAGGGAGGAGAGCAGTTCTTC.

V is TRBV18 and J is TRBJ2-1, with 8 bases lining up with TRBD2. The germline V gene encodes CDR1 KGHSH and CDR2 LQKENI. The CDR3 runs 15 residues. V lost 2 bases, J lost 2 bases, and 2 bases stayed unmatched. CDR3 bases: TGTGCCAGCTCACCAAGCGGGAGCCCCTACAATGAGCAGTTCTTC. Its translation is CASSPSGSPYNEQFF. Based on the CDR3 plus reference TRBV18 and TRBJ2-1, the full variable domain is NAGVMQNPRHLVRRRGQEARLRCSPMKGHSHVYWYRQLPEEGLKFMVYLQKENIIDESGMPKERFSAEFPKEGPSILRIQQVVRGDSAAYFCASSPSGSPYNEQFFGPGTRLTVL.

The V gene is TRBV9, the J gene TRBJ2-5, with a weak D call TRBD2 (5 bases). This CDR3 has 12 residues. Trimming pared 4 bases from V and 7 bases from J, leaving 11 bases between. From germline, CDR1 is SGDLS and CDR2 YYNGEE. CDR3 protein: CASSPEAGTQYF. The CDR3 DNA follows: TGTGCCAGCAGCCCCGAGGCGGGGACCCAGTACTTC.

This chain joins TRBV3-1 (or the pseudogene TRBV3-2) and TRBJ1-4, with TRBD1 matching over 10 bases. Germline V CDR1 and CDR2: LGHDT, YNNKEL (reference sequence). CDR3 length: 15 residues. V shed 4 bases and J 11 bases; nucleotides not matched to a gene: 10. The CDR3 region is CASSRPGQGLEKLFF. CDR3 bases: TGTGCCAGCAGCCGCCCGGGACAGGGGCTAGAGAAACTGTTTTTT.

This sequence joins TRBV5-6 and TRBJ2-7; 10 bases line up with TRBD1. Looked up from germline, CDR1 is SGHDT and CDR2 is YYEEEE. This CDR3 is 16 amino acids long. V lost 2 bases, J lost 4 bases, and 9 bases stayed unmatched. CDR3 sequence: CASSFARGTGAYEQYF. The CDR3 coding sequence is TGTGCCAGCAGCTTTGCCAGGGGGACAGGGGCGTACGAGCAGTACTTC.

The chain joins TRBV3-1 (or the pseudogene TRBV3-2) to TRBJ1-1, with 9 bases aligning to TRBD1. CDR1 and CDR2 from the germline V gene are LGHDT and YNNKEL (reference sequence). CDR3 size: 16 residues. Trimming at V came to 4 bases and at J to 5 bases, leaving 11 bases not matched to a gene. The CDR3 nucleotides read TGTGCCAGCAGCCCCTCTCTGGGACAGGGCAAAACTGAAGCTTTCTTT. Translating gives CASSPSLGQGKTEAFF.